This passage covers 9 T cell receptor beta chains from one sample sequenced in a study of T cell responses to AZD1222 COVID-19 vaccine. The repertoire was sequenced with immunoSEQ multiplex PCR; TCRdb's copy has only in-frame clones and lacks some. The sample lists about 140,000 clones, approximately 89% occurring once. Sequencing used peripheral blood, obtained on day 0 of AZD1222 vaccination. The receptor source for this set is an adult in good health.

The genes are TRBV10-2 and TRBJ2-1; 8 bases map to TRBD2. V was pared by 10 bases and J by 0 bases, with 5 bases of the junction left unmatched. Germline CDR1 is WSHSY and CDR2 is SAAADI. This CDR3 has 14 residues. The CDR3 nucleotides read TGCGCCACCCGACTAGCGCACTCCTACAATGAGCAGTTCTTC. Protein sequence: CATRLAHSYNEQFF.

The genes are TRBV12-3 or TRBV12-4 and TRBJ1-1, with D unresolved. The CDR3 covers 12 residues. V was cut by 3 bases and J by 6 bases, with 8 bases left in between. In DNA form, the CDR3 reads TGTGCCAGCAGTTTCCGCACAGCTGAAGCTTTCTTT. The encoded protein is CASSFRTAEAFF.

The rearrangement links TRBV7-9 to TRBJ1-3; no clear D gene. This CDR3 region has 17 residues. V was shortened by 4 bases and J by 0 bases, with 16 bases between the two germline ends. Germline V gene sequence: CDR1 SEHNR, CDR2 FQNEAQ (reference sequence). CDR3 DNA sequence: TGTGCCAGCAGCTCACAGTTTGGCCGCCTCTCTGGAAACACCATATATTTT. It translates to CASSSQFGRLSGNTIYF.

The genes are TRBV3-1 (or the pseudogene TRBV3-2) and TRBJ2-1; unclear D gene. Germline CDR1 is LGHDT and CDR2 is YNNKEL (reference sequence). V was pared by 1 base and J by 9 bases, with 10 bases between. The CDR3 covers 13 residues. The CDR3 nucleotides are TGTGCCAGCAGCCAAGGGGTGTCCGGTGAGCAGTTCTTC. Its protein is CASSQGVSGEQFF.

This chain connects TRBV21-1 to TRBJ2-7; the table's D call TRBD2 went unverified against the DNA. TRBV21-1 is flagged as a pseudogene. The CDR3 runs to 15 residues. The CDR3 region has the DNA TGTGCCAGCAGCAAAGAGATCGGTAGTTCCTACGAGCAGTACTTC. Its protein is CASSKEIGSSYEQYF.

The chain joins TRBV7-3 to TRBJ2-2; 7 nucleotides match TRBD2. This CDR3 is built from 15 residues. Trimming at V came to 4 bases and at J to 3 bases, leaving 5 bases not matched to a gene. Germline V gene lookup returns CDR1 SGHTA and CDR2 FQGTGA. The CDR3 sequence: CASSSGLGDTGELFF. As DNA, the CDR3 is TGTGCCAGCAGCTCCGGACTAGGGGACACCGGGGAGCTGTTTTTT. Based on the CDR3 plus reference TRBV7-3 and TRBJ2-2, the full variable domain is GAGVSQTPSNKVTEKGKYVELRCDPISGHTALYWYRQSLGQGPEFLIYFQGTGAADDSGLPNDRFFAVRPEGSVSTLKIQRTERGDSAVYLCASSSGLGDTGELFFGEGSRLTVL.

This sequence joins TRBV7-9 and TRBJ1-1, with D unclear. Germline V CDR1 and CDR2: SEHNR, FQNEAQ (reference sequence). The CDR3 extends over 13 amino acids. With 2 bases removed from V and 2 bases from J, the gap between germline ends came to 6 bases. Here the CDR3 reads CASSLHSNTEAFF. Here the CDR3 DNA reads TGTGCCAGCAGCTTACACAGTAACACTGAAGCTTTCTTT.

The genes are TRBV6-5 and TRBJ1-1; TRBD1 is a possible D gene (5 bases). V was pared by 6 bases and J by 6 bases, with 11 bases between. CDR3 length: 12 residues. Germline loops: CDR1 MNHEY, CDR2 SVGAGI. In DNA form, the CDR3 reads TGTGCCAGCAGCCGGGACGGCCCTGAAGCTTTCTTT. This gives the protein CASSRDGPEAFF.

There are a few counts of this clone. This rearrangement joins TRBV5-5 to TRBJ2-2, with 12 bases fitting TRBD1. This CDR3 has 19 residues. Losses at the gene ends were 4 bases for V and 9 bases for J; bases not matched to a gene: 19. Germline-derived CDR1 and CDR2 are SGHKS and YYEKEE (reference sequence). The CDR3 loop is CASSRTGTGGDGLVRELFF. CDR3 DNA: TGTGCCAGCAGCCGGACCGGGACAGGGGGCGACGGATTGGTCCGGGAGCTGTTTTTT.